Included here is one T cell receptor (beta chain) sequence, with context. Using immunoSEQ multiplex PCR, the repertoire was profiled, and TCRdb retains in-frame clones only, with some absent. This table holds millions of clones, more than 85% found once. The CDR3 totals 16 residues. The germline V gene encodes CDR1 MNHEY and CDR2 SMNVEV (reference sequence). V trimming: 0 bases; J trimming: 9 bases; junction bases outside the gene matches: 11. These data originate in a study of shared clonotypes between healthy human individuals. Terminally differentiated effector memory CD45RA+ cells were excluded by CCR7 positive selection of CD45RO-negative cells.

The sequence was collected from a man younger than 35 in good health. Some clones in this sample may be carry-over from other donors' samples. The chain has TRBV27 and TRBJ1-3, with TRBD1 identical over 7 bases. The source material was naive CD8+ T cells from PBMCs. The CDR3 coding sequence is TGTGCCAGCAGTTTATCCCCCGGGACAGCGGCTGGCACCATATATTTT. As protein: CASSLSPGTAAGTIYF.